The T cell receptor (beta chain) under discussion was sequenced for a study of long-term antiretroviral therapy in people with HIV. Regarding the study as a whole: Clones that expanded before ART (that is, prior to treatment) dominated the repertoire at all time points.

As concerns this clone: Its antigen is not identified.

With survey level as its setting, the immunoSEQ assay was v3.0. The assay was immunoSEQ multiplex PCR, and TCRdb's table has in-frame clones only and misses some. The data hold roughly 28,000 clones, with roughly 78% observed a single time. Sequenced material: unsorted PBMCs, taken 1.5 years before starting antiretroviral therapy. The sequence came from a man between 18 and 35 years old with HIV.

The CDR3 DNA is TGTGCCAGCAGCTTAAGACAGGGGATGACCGGGGAGCTGTTTTTT. As protein: CASSLRQGMTGELFF. The chain employs TRBV7-9 and TRBJ2-2, with 8 bases that match TRBD1. The CDR3 length is 15 residues. The germline V gene encodes CDR1 SEHNR and CDR2 FQNEAQ (reference sequence). V was clipped by 2 bases and J by 5 bases; unmatched bases: 4. Full variable domain (rest looked up from reference TRBV7-9 and TRBJ2-2): DTGVSQNPRHKITKRGQNVTFRCDPISEHNRLYWYRQTLGQGPEFLTYFQNEAQLEKSRLLSDRFSAERPKGSFSTLEIQRTEQGDSAMYLCASSLRQGMTGELFFGEGSRLTVL.